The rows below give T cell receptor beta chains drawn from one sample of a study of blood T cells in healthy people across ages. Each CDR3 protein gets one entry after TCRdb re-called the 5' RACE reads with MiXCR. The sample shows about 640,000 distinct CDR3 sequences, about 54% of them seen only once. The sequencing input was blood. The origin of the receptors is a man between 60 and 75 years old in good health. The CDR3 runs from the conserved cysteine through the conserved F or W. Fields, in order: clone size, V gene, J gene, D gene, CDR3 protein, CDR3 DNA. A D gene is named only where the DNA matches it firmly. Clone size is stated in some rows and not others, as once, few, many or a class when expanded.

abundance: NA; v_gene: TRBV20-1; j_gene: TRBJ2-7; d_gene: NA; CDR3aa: CGGRGTMGEQYF; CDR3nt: TGCGGAGGGAGGGGGACAATGGGTGAGCAGTACTTC
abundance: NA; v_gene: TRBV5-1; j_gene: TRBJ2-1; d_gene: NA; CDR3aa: CASGTTGGYNEQFF; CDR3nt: TGCGCCAGTGGGACCACGGGTGGCTACAATGAGCAGTTCTTC
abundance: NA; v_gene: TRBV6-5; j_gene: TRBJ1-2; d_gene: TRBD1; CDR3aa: CASSYFGQGAPGYTF; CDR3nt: TGTGCCAGCAGTTACTTCGGACAGGGGGCGCCTGGCTACACCTTC
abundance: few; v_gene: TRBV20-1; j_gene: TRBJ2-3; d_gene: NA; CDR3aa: CSAPRLPSGTDTQYF; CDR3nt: TGCAGTGCTCCTCGACTACCCTCTGGCACAGATACGCAGTATTTT
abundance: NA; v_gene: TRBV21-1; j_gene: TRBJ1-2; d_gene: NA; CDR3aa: CASSKVGNGTDGYTF; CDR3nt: NA
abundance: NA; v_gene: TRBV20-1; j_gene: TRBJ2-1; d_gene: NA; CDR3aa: CSAPRNNEQFF; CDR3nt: TGCAGTGCCCCCCGAAACAATGAGCAGTTCTTC
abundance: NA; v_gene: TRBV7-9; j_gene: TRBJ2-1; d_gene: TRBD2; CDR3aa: CASSQSPGGTSLGEQFF; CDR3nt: TGTGCCAGCAGTCAAAGCCCCGGGGGGACCTCTCTAGGTGAGCAGTTCTTC
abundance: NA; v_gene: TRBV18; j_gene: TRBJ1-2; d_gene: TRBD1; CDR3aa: CASSRRDSYGYTF; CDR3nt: TGTGCCAGCTCACGACGGGACAGCTATGGCTACACCTTC
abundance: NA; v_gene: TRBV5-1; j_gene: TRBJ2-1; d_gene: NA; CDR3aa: CASSLASDVYNEQFF; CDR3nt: TGCGCCAGCAGCTTGGCCTCTGATGTCTACAATGAGCAGTTCTTC
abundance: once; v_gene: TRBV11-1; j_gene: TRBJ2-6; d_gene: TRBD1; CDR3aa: CASSPSPGTASSGANVLTF; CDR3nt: TGTGCCAGCAGCCCTAGCCCCGGGACAGCGAGCTCTGGGGCCAACGTCCTGACTTTC
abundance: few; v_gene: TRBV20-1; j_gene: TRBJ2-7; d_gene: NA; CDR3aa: CSARDAASYEQYF; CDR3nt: TGCAGTGCTAGGGACGCTGCTTCCTACGAGCAGTACTTC
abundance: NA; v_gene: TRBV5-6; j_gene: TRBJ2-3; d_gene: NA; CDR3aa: CASSPESGAGADTQYF; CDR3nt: TGTGCCAGCAGCCCGGAATCGGGGGCCGGGGCAGATACGCAGTATTTT
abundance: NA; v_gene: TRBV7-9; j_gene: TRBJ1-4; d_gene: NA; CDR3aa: CASSLDPGTVSEKLFF; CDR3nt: TGTGCCAGCAGCTTAGATCCCGGGACGGTGTCTGAAAAACTGTTTTTT
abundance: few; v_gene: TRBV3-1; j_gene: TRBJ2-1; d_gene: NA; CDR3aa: CASSQNEGGEQFF; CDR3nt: TGTGCCAGCAGCCAAAACGAGGGGGGTGAGCAGTTCTTC
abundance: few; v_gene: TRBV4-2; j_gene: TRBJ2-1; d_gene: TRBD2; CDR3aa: CASSHPSGGVSDEQFF; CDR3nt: TGTGCCAGCAGCCACCCTAGCGGGGGGGTAAGCGATGAGCAGTTCTTC
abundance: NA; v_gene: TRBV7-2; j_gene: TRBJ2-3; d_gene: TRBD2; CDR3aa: CASSRTSVPDTQYF; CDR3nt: TGTGCCAGCAGCCGGACTAGCGTCCCAGATACGCAGTATTTT
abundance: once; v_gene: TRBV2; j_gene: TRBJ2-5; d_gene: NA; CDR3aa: CASSEFRGQETQYF; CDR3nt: TGTGCCAGCAGTGAATTCCGGGGCCAAGAGACCCAGTACTTC
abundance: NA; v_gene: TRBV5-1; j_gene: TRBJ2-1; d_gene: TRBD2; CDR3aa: CASSSPRAGGALRGQFF; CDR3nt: TGCGCCAGCAGCTCCCCCCGAGCGGGGGGAGCTTTACGTGGGCAGTTCTTC
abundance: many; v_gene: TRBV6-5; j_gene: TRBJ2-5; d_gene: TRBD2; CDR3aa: CASSYFGTSAQETQYF; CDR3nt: TGTGCCAGCAGTTACTTCGGGACTAGCGCACAAGAGACCCAGTACTTC
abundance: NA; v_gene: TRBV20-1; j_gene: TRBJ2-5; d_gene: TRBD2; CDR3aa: CSARVASGGPNRETQYF; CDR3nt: TGCAGTGCTAGAGTAGCTAGCGGGGGGCCAAACCGGGAGACCCAGTACTTC
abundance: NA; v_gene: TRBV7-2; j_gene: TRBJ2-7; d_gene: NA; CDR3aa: CASSPYRNGYNYEQYF; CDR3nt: TGTGCCAGCAGCCCCTATCGGAACGGTTACAACTACGAGCAGTACTTC
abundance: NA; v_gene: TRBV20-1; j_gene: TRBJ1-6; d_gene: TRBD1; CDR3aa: CSAADRGDSPLHF; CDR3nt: TGCAGTGCTGCAGACAGGGGGGACTCACCCCTCCACTTT
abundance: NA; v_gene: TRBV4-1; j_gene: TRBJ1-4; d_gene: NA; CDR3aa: CASSQAVATNEKLFF; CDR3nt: TGCGCCAGCAGCCAAGCCGTGGCAACTAATGAAAAACTGTTTTTT
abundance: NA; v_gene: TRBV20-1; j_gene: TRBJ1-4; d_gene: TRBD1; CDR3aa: CSALTGGIEKLFF; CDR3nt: TGCAGTGCTCTCACAGGGGGAATTGAAAAACTGTTTTTT
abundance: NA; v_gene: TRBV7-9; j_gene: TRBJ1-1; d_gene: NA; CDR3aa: CASSLSVLNTEAFF; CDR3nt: TGTGCCAGCAGCTTATCGGTATTGAACACTGAAGCTTTCTTT
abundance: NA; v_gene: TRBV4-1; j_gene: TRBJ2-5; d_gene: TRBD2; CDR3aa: CASRAAGGQETQYF; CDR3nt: TGCGCCAGTCGCGCCGCGGGGGGCCAAGAGACCCAGTACTTC
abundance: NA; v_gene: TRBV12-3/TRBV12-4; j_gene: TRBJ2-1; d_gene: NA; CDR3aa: CASSPPWYYDEQFF; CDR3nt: TGTGCCAGCAGTCCACCATGGTACTACGATGAGCAGTTCTTC
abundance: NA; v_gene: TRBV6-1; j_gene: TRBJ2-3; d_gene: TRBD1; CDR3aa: CASSGQGAPDTQYF; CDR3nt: TGTGCCAGCAGTGGACAGGGGGCTCCAGATACGCAGTATTTT
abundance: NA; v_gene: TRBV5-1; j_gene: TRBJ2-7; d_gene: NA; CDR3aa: CASSSTGITYEQYF; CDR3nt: TGCGCCAGCAGCTCGACAGGTATTACCTACGAGCAGTACTTC
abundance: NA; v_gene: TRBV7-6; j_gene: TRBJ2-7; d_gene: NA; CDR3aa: CASSSDTDSYEQYF; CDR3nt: TGTGCCAGCAGCTCAGACACAGACTCCTACGAGCAGTACTTC
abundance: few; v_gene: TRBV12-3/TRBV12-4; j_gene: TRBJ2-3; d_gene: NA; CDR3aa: CASSIQGSVGTDTQYF; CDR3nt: TGTGCCAGCAGTATCCAGGGGAGTGTGGGCACAGATACGCAGTATTTT
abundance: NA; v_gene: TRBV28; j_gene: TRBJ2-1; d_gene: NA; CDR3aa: CASTVGGEQFF; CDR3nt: TGTGCCAGCACTGTTGGGGGTGAGCAGTTCTTC
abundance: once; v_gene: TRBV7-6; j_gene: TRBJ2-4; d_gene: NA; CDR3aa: CASSLESGVGAKNIQYF; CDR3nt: TGTGCCAGCAGCTTAGAGTCGGGCGTCGGAGCCAAAAACATTCAGTACTTC